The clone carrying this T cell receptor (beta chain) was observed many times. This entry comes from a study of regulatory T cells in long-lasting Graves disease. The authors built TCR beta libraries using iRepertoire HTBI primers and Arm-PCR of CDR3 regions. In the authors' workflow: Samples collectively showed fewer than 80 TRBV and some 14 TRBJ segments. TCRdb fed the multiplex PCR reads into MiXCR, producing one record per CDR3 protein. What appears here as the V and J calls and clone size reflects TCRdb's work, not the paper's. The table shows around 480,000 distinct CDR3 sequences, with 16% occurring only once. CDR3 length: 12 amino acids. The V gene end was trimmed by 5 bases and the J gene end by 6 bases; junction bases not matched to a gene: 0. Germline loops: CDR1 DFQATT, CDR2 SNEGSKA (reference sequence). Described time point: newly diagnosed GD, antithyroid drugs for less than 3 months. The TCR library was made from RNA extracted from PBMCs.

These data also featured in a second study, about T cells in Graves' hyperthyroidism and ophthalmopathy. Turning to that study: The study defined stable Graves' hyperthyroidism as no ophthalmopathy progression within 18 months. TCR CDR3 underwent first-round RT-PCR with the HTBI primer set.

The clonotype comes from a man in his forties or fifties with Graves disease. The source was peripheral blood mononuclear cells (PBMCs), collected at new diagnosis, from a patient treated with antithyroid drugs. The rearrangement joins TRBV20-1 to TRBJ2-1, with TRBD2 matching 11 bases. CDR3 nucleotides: TGCAGTGCTGGGACTAGCGGCAATGAGCAGTTCTTC. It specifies CSAGTSGNEQFF.